Listed below are T cell receptor beta chains from one sample, sequenced in a study of blood T cell repertoires in COVID-19. Clones were sequenced by immunoSEQ multiplex PCR, and TCRdb holds only the in-frame ones, with some missing. In the table there are tens of thousands of clones, more than 75% of which are singletons. The sample consisted of peripheral blood. These receptors were obtained from a man aged 45 to 65 with active or convalescent COVID-19. CDR3s include the opening cysteine and the closing phenylalanine or tryptophan. D genes are given only for firm matches. For some rows the clone size is stated as once, few or many, or as a class when expanded; others skip it.

len	abundance	v_gene	j_gene	d_gene	CDR3nt	CDR3aa
14	-	TRBV14	TRBJ1-2	-	TGTGCCAGCAGCCCCGGCGGGGGACGCTATGGCTACACCTTC	CASSPGGGRYGYTF
15	-	TRBV5-6	TRBJ2-7	-	TGTGCCAGCAGCTTGGCCAGGGGTTTTTCGGGGGAGCAGTACTTC	CASSLARGFSGEQYF
19	few	TRBV11-3	TRBJ2-2	TRBD1	TGTGCCAGCAGCTTCGGAAATCCAGGGACAGGGCAGGGCACCGGGGAGCTGTTTTTT	CASSFGNPGTGQGTGELFF
17	-	TRBV5-6	TRBJ1-2	TRBD1	TGTGCCAGCAGCTTGGCGGGACAGGGAAGTACAAACTATGGCTACACCTTC	CASSLAGQGSTNYGYTF
14	-	TRBV2	TRBJ1-1	-	TGTGCCAGCAGTGGCCAGGGTAGAGGTACTGAAGCTTTCTTT	CASSGQGRGTEAFF
13	-	TRBV7-3	TRBJ2-5	-	TGTGCCAGCAGTTCGACATATGAGGAGACCCAGTACTTC	CASSSTYEETQYF
12	-	TRBV27	TRBJ1-1	-	TGTGCCAGCAGTTCGACAGGACTGCACGCTTTCTTT	CASSSTGLHAFF
13	-	TRBV9	TRBJ1-4	-	TGTGCCAGCAGCGTAGCTCCGGGCAGGGGACTGTTTTTT	CASSVAPGRGLFF
16	-	TRBV15	TRBJ2-1	TRBD2	TGTGCCACCAGCAGCCTAGCGGGGGGGCCCTACAATGAGCAGTTCTTC	CATSSLAGGPYNEQFF
14	-	TRBV6-5	TRBJ1-1	-	TGTGCCAGCAGTTACACCAGGAAGAACACTGAAGCTTTCTTT	CASSYTRKNTEAFF
13	once	TRBV27	TRBJ1-2	-	TGTGCCAGCAGTTTAAAACTGCACTATGGCTACACCTTC	CASSLKLHYGYTF
16	-	TRBV9	TRBJ2-5	TRBD2	TGTGCCAGCAGCGTATCGCTAGCGGGAGGAAAAGAGACCCAGTACTTC	CASSVSLAGGKETQYF
16	-	TRBV5-1	TRBJ2-3	TRBD1	TGCGCCAGCAGCTGGACAGGGACCTTTAGCACAGATACGCAGTATTTT	CASSWTGTFSTDTQYF
14	-	TRBV3-1/TRBV3-2	TRBJ2-5	-	TGTGCCAGCAGCCGAAGGAGCCGGAGGGAGACCCAGTACTTC	CASSRRSRRETQYF
15	-	TRBV6-5	TRBJ2-7	TRBD1	TGTGCCAGCAGCCTAGGGGGACAGGCGCGGGGCGAGCAGTACTTC	CASSLGGQARGEQYF
12	-	TRBV27	TRBJ1-2	-	TGTGCCAGCAGACCAGGGGTAGGCGGCTACACCTTC	CASRPGVGGYTF
14	-	TRBV5-6	TRBJ2-1	TRBD1	TGTGCCAGCAGCTTAGCAGGGACAGACAATGAGCAGTTCTTC	CASSLAGTDNEQFF
14	-	TRBV9	TRBJ1-5	TRBD1	TGTGCCAGCAGCCCTGGACAGGGGGGACAGCCCCAGCATTTT	CASSPGQGGQPQHF
16	-	TRBV9	TRBJ1-1	-	TGTGCCAGCAGCGTAGAGGCAACAGTTGACAACACTGAAGCTTTCTTT	CASSVEATVDNTEAFF
13	few	TRBV7-2	TRBJ2-5	-	TGTGCCAGCAGCTATGACTCGCCGGGGGCCCAGTACTTC	CASSYDSPGAQYF
15	-	TRBV27	TRBJ2-1	TRBD2	TGTGCCAGCAGTTTGTCGGCGGGAGTGTTCGATGAGCAGTTCTTC	CASSLSAGVFDEQFF
15	-	TRBV18	TRBJ1-1	-	TGTGCCAGCTCTCGCGGGAGGGGGTTAAACACTGAAGCTTTCTTT	CASSRGRGLNTEAFF
18	-	TRBV11-2	TRBJ2-5	TRBD2	TGTGCCAGCAGCTTAGGGATAGGGTTAGCGGGTTTGAAAGAGACCCAGTACTTC	CASSLGIGLAGLKETQYF
16	few	TRBV30	TRBJ1-6	-	TGTGCCTGGAGTGTACGGGTTGGCTCCTATAATTCACCCCTCCACTTT	CAWSVRVGSYNSPLHF
15	-	TRBV5-1	TRBJ2-1	TRBD2	TGCGCCAGCAGCTTGGCAGGCGGGAGAATTAATGAGCAGTTCTTC	CASSLAGGRINEQFF
15	-	TRBV5-1	TRBJ1-1	TRBD1	TGCGCCAGCAGCTTGGGGGACAGATTGAACACTGAAGCTTTCTTT	CASSLGDRLNTEAFF
12	-	TRBV9	TRBJ2-1	-	TGTGCCAGCAGCCCATGGGAGGCCGAGCAGTTCTTC	CASSPWEAEQFF
11	once	TRBV12-3/TRBV12-4	TRBJ1-1	-	TGTGCCAGCAGTTTGAGCGCTGAAGCTTTCTTT	CASSLSAEAFF
14	-	TRBV2	TRBJ2-3	-	TGTGCCAGCATCGCCTCCCCGGTAGCAGATACGCAGTATTTT	CASIASPVADTQYF
11	-	TRBV5-1	TRBJ1-2	-	TGCGCCAGCAGCGCGGGGGGTGGCTACACCTTC	CASSAGGGYTF
13	-	TRBV7-9	TRBJ1-2	-	TGTGCCAGCGAACCCCTAGGCACGGGGGGCTACACCTTC	CASEPLGTGGYTF
16	-	TRBV5-1	TRBJ2-5	TRBD1	TGCGCCAGCAGCTCACTACCGAAACAGGGGCCAGAGACCCAGTACTTC	CASSSLPKQGPETQYF
15	-	TRBV5-4	TRBJ2-3	TRBD1	TGTGCCAGCAGCCCCCCAAAGACAGGGGCCGATACGCAGTATTTT	CASSPPKTGADTQYF
16	-	TRBV2	TRBJ2-3	TRBD2	TGTGCCAGCAGTGAACTGGGACTACCTAGCACAGATACGCAGTATTTT	CASSELGLPSTDTQYF
16	-	TRBV28	TRBJ2-5	TRBD2	TGTGCCAGCAGGTTGGGGACTAGCGGGAGTTGGGAGACCCAGTACTTC	CASRLGTSGSWETQYF
17	-	TRBV4-1	TRBJ2-3	-	TGCGCCAGCAGCCAAGGGCTTGGGGCGGGGAGCACAGATACGCAGTATTTT	CASSQGLGAGSTDTQYF
11	once	TRBV2	TRBJ1-1	-	TGTGCCAGCAGTTCGGGGATTGAAGCTTTCTTT	CASSSGIEAFF
12	-	TRBV18	TRBJ1-4	-	TGTGCCAGCTCACCGGTTGGGGAGGAACTGTTTTTT	CASSPVGEELFF
13	-	TRBV29-1	TRBJ2-7	-	TGCAGCGTTGAGGGGGACACCCGCTACGAGCAGTACTTC	CSVEGDTRYEQYF
13	-	TRBV19	TRBJ1-1	-	TGTGCCAGTAAAAGAGGGGGTTCCCCTGAAGCTTTCTTT	CASKRGGSPEAFF
14	-	TRBV2	TRBJ1-5	-	TGTGCCAGCAGTGAAGCGGCGGGAGGCCAGCCCCAGCATTTT	CASSEAAGGQPQHF
11	-	TRBV20-1	TRBJ1-1	-	TGCAGTGCTAGTTCAGGGTTTGGGGCTTTCTTT	CSASSGFGAFF
14	-	TRBV5-1	TRBJ1-4	-	TGCGCCAGCAGCTTAAGGGGCACTAATGAAAAACTGTTTTTT	CASSLRGTNEKLFF
10	-	TRBV28	TRBJ1-5	-	TGTGCCAGCAGGAAGAGATTCCAGCATTTT	CASRKRFQHF
14	-	TRBV5-1	TRBJ1-3	-	TGCGCCAGCAGTTCGGACAGCTCTGGAAACACCATATATTTT	CASSSDSSGNTIYF
15	-	TRBV5-1	TRBJ1-6	-	TGCGCCAGCAGCTTGGAACAAGTGGAGAATTCACCCCTCCACTTT	CASSLEQVENSPLHF
13	-	TRBV9	TRBJ1-2	-	TGTGCCAGCAGCGGTGGCAAGAACTATGGCTACACCTTC	CASSGGKNYGYTF
12	-	TRBV28	TRBJ1-2	-	TGTGCCAGCAGTCTCGACAGGTATGGCTACACCTTC	CASSLDRYGYTF
16	-	TRBV19	TRBJ2-1	-	TGTGCCAGTAGTCATCTTCCGGGGTCCCTACCTCCTGAGCAGTTCTTC	CASSHLPGSLPPEQFF
15	-	TRBV10-3	TRBJ1-5	TRBD1	TGTGCCATCAGTGAGGGGACAGGGGTAGGTCAGCCCCAGCATTTT	CAISEGTGVGQPQHF
15	once	TRBV5-4	TRBJ2-1	TRBD2	TGTGCCAGCAGCCCGGCAGCGGGAGTTTGGAATGAGCAGTTCTTC	CASSPAAGVWNEQFF
12	-	TRBV5-1	TRBJ1-4	-	TGCGCCAGCAGCCATCCCAATGAAAAACTGTTTTTT	CASSHPNEKLFF
13	-	TRBV7-8	TRBJ1-4	-	TGTGCCAGCAGCGTACAAGAGGCGGGATTGTTGTTTTTT	CASSVQEAGLLFF
11	-	TRBV20-1	TRBJ1-1	-	TGCAGTGCCCGAGGCGGCACTGAAGCTTTCTTT	CSARGGTEAFF
15	-	TRBV5-1	TRBJ2-1	TRBD1	TGCGCCAGCAGCCCGCAGGGGGCGCAGTACAATGAGCAGTTCTTC	CASSPQGAQYNEQFF